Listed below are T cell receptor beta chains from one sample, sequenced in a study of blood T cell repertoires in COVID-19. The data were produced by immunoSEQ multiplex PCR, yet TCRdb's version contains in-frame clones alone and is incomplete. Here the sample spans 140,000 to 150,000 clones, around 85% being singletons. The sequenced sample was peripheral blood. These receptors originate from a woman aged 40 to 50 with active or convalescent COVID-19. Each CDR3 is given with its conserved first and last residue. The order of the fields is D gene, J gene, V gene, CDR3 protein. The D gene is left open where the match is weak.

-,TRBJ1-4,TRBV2,CARQDRINEKLFF
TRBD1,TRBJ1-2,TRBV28,CASRETGQGAYGYTF
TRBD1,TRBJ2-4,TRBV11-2,CASSPTGRGNIQYF
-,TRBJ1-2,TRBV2,CASSERETVGDGYTF
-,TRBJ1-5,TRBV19,CASRRDILQPQHF
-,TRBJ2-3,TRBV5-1,CASRFPLAPQTDTQYF
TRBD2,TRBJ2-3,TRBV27,CASSLGLAGGLGTDTQYF
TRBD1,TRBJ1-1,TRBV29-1,CSVERDSANTEAFF
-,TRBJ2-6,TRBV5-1,CASSLVQGTGANVLTF
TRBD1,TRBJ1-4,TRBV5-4,CATYPDRDIRFETNEKLFF
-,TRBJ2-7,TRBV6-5,CASSYGEYEQYF
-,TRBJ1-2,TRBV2,CASSDTRSYGYTF
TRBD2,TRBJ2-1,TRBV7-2,CATRWASGRASSYNEQFF
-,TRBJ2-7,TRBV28,CASSANTWDTVYEQYF
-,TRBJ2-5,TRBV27,CASSSYREETQYF
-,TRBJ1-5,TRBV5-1,CASSLTGNQPQHF
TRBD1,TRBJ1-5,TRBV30,CAWSVQGTDSNQPQHF
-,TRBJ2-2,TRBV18,CASSPRWEIANTGELFF
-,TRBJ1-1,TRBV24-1,CATSDSDTLNTEAFF
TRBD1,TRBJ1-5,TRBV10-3,CAISGGTGGIQHF
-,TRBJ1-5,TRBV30,CAWNRGHQGQPQHF
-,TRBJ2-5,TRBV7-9,CASSSRSLPETQYF
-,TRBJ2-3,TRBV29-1,CSVEFPGELDTQYF
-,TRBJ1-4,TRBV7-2,CASSLGWQGANEKLFF
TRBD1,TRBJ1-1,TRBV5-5,CASSQGQGSMMTEAFF
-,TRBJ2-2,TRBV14,CASQAGGWAGELFF
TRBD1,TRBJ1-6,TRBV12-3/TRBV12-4,CASSFRGSLHF
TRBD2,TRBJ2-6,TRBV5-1,CASRRRGGSGANVLTF
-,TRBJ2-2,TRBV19,CASSNKLIPTGELFF
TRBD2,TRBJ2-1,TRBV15,CATSSREGYEQFF
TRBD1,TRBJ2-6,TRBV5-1,CASSLEQGILSGANVLTF
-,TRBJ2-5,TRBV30,CAWNPTGSRTKETQYF
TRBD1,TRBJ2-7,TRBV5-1,CASNQDRGSGEQYF
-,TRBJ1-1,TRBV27,CASSPRRVNTEAFF
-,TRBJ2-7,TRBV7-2,CASSFLVRAASTYEQYF
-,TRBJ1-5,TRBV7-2,CASSSDYNQPQHF
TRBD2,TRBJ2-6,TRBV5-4,CASSAGGSGANVLTF
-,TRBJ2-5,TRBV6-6,CASSYSRTKETQYF
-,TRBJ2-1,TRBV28,CASSLGTPKAEFF
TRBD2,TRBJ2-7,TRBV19,CASSMAGVSEQYF
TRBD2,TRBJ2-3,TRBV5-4,CASSRPGTMSEDNTQYF
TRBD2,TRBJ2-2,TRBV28,CASSFSLAGGMNTGELFF
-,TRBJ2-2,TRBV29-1,CSVNRDTGELFF
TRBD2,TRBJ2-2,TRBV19,CASSSGGQNTGELFF